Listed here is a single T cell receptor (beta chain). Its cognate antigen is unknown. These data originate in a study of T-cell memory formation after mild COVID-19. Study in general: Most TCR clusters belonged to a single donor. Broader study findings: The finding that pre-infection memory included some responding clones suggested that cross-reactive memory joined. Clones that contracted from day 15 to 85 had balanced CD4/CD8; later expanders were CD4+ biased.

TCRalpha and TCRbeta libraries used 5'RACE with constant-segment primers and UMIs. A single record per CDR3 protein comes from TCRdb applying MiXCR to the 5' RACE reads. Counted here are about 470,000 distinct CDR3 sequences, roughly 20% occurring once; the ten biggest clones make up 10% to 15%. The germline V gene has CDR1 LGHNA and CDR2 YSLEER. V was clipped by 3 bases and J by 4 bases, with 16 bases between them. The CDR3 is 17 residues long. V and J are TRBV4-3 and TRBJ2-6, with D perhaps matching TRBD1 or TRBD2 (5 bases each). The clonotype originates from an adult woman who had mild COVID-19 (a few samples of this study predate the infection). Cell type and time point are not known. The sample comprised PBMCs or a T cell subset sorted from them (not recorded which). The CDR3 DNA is TGCGCCAGCAGCCAGGGGACGGGTGGAGGCGGGGCCAACGTCCTGACTTTC. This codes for CASSQGTGGGGANVLTF.